This entry is about one T cell receptor (beta chain). Its antigen is as yet unknown. These data belong to a study of cytomegalovirus exposure and HLA in healthy donors. The PCR employed 60 Vbeta primers together with 13 Jbeta primers. The assay was immunoSEQ multiplex PCR, and TCRdb's table has in-frame clones only and misses some. This table holds roughly 100,000 clones, approximately 80% found once. Study findings and constraints: Among TCR beta chains of equal frequency, HLA-associated ones were more clonally expanded in a later analysis.

Deletions cut 1 base from V and 6 bases from J, with 12 bases between. The germline V gene has CDR1 SGHDN and CDR2 FVKESK. The length of the CDR3 is 14 residues. The sequence came from a young man in good health and CMV-seropositive. The rearrangement uses TRBV14 and TRBJ1-1; D gene ambiguous. Sample: PBMCs. CDR3 coding DNA: TGTGCCAGCAGCCAAGTGAGGGAAGTCGCTGAAGCTTTCTTT. It is translated as CASSQVREVAEAFF. The whole variable domain, remainder taken from reference TRBV14 and TRBJ1-1, is EAGVTQFPSHSVIEKGQTVTLRCDPISGHDNLYWYRRVMGKEIKFLLHFVKESKQDESGMPNNRFLAERTGGTYSTLKVQPAELEDSGVYFCASSQVREVAEAFFGQGTRLTVV.